The present entry profiles one T cell receptor (beta chain) with its context. The sample originates from a study of blood T cell repertoires in COVID-19. Trimming removed 0 bases at V and 0 bases at J, with 5 bases between. The length of the CDR3 is 14 residues. Per germline, CDR1 GTSNPN and CDR2 SVGIG (reference sequence). Assay used: immunoSEQ multiplex PCR; TCRdb lists only in-frame clones, some missing. The table records around 170,000 clones, about 90% of them present only once. The receptor was isolated from a woman in her seventies with acute or convalescent COVID-19. The V call is TRBV30, the J call TRBJ1-4; D gene unclear. The source material was peripheral blood. The chain's CDR3 is CAWSVLSTNEKLFF. The CDR3 nucleotides are TGTGCCTGGAGTGTACTGTCAACTAATGAAAAACTGTTTTTT.